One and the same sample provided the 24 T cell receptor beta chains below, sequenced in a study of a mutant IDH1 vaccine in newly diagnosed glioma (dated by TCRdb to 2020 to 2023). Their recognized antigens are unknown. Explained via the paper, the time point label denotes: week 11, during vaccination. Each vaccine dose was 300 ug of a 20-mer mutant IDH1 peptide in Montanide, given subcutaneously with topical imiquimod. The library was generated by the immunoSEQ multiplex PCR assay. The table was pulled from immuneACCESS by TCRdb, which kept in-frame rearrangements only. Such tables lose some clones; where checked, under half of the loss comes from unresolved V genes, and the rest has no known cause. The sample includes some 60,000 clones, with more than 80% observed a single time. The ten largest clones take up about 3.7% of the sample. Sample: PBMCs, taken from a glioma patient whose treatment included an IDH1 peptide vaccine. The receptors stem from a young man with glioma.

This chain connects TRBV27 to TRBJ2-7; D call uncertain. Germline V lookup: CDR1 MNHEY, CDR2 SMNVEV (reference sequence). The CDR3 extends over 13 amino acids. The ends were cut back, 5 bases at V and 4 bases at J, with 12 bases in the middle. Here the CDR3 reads CASSRDPKYEQYF. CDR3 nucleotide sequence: TGTGCCAGCAGTAGGGATCCAAAGTACGAGCAGTACTTC.

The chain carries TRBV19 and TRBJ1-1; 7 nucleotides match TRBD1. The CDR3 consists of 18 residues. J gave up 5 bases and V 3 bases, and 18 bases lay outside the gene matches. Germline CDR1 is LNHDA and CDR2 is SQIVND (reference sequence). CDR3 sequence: CASSMGTGVRDPGTEAFF. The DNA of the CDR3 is TGTGCCAGTAGTATGGGAACAGGGGTACGTGACCCGGGTACTGAAGCTTTCTTT.

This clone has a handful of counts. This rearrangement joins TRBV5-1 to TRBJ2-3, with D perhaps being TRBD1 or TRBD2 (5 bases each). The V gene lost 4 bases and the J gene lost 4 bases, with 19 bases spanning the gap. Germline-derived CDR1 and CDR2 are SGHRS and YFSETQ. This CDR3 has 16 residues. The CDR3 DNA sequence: TGCGCCAGCAGCCCCCTTGGGGGACCAAGGCCAGATACGCAGTATTTT. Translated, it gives CASSPLGGPRPDTQYF.

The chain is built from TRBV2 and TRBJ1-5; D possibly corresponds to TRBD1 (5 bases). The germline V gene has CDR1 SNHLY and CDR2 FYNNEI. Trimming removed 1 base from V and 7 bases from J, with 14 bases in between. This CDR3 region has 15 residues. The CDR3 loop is CASSEVFGTDQPQHF. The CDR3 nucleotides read TGTGCCAGCAGTGAAGTGTTCGGGACTGACCAGCCCCAGCATTTT.

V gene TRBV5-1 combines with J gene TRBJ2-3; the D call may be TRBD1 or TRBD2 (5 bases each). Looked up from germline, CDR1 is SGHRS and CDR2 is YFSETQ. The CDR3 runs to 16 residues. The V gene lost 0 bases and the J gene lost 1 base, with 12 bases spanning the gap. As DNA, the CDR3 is TGCGCCAGCAGCTTGGGGGGCAGGGAGCGCACAGATACGCAGTATTTT. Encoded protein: CASSLGGRERTDTQYF.

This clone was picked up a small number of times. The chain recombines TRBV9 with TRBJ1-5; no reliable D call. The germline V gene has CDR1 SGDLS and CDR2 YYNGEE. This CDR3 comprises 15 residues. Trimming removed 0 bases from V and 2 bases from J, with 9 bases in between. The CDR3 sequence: CASSVGVFGNQPQHF. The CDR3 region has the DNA TGTGCCAGCAGCGTAGGCGTTTTCGGCAATCAGCCCCAGCATTTT.

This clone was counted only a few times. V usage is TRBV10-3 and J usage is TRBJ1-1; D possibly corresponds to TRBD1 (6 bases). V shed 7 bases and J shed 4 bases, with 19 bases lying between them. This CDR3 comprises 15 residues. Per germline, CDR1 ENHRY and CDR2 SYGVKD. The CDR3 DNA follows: TGTGCCATCATAAAGGGAGGTACAGGGAGCACTGAAGCTTTCTTT. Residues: CAIIKGGTGSTEAFF.

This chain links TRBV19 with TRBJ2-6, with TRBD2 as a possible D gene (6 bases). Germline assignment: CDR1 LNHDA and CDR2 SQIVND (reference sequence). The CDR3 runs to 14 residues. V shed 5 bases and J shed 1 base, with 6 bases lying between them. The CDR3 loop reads CASSGRSGANVLTF. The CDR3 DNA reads TGTGCCAGTAGTGGGAGGTCTGGGGCCAACGTCCTGACTTTC.

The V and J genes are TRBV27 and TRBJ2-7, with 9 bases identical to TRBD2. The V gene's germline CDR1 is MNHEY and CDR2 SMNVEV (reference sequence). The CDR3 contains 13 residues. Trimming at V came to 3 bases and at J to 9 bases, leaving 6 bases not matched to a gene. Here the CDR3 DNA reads TGTGCCAGCAGTTTTGGTCTAGCGGGATGGCAGTACTTC. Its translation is CASSFGLAGWQYF.

For the CDR3, the DNA is TGTGCCAGTCAGCCCTACAGGGGTTCAACCTACAATGAGCAGTTCTTC. Translated, it gives CASQPYRGSTYNEQFF. The chain is built from TRBV19 and TRBJ2-1, with TRBD1 identical over 7 bases. After removal of 8 bases from V and 2 bases from J, the junction contained 12 bases not matched to a gene. This CDR3 has 16 amino acids. The germline CDR1 and CDR2 sequences are LNHDA and SQIVND (reference sequence). Supplemented by reference TRBV19 and TRBJ2-1, the full variable domain reads DGGITQSPKYLFRKEGQNVTLSCEQNLNHDAMYWYRQDPGQGLRLIYYSQIVNDFQKGDIAEGYSVSREKKESFPLTVTSAQKNPTAFYLCASQPYRGSTYNEQFFGPGTRLTVL.

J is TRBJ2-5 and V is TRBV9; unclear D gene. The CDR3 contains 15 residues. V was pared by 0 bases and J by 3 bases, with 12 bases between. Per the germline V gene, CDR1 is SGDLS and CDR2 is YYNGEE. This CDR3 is CASSVVGLFEETQYF. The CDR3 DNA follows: TGTGCCAGCAGCGTAGTAGGCCTTTTTGAAGAGACCCAGTACTTC.

The CDR3 sequence: CASSQDSLAGGRATQYF. The CDR3 coding sequence is TGTGCCAGCAGCCAAGATTCCCTAGCGGGAGGGCGGGCTACGCAGTATTTT. The chain employs TRBV4-2 and TRBJ2-3, with 12 bases that match TRBD2. This CDR3 contains 17 residues. Looked up from germline, CDR1 is LGHNA and CDR2 is YNFKEQ. The junction had 9 bases not matched to a gene; V was cut back by 0 bases and J by 8 bases.

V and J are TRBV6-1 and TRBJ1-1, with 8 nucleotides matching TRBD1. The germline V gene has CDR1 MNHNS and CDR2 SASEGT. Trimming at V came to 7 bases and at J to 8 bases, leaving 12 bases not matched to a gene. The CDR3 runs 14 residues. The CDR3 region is CASTQGRGPQEAFF. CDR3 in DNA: TGTGCCAGCACACAGGGCAGGGGGCCTCAAGAAGCTTTCTTT.

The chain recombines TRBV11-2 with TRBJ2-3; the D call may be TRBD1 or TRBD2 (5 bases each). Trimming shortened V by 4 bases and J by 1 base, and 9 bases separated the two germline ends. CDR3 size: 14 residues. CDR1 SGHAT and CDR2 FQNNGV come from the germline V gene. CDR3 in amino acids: CASSWGPRTDTQYF. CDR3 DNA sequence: TGTGCCAGCAGCTGGGGACCGCGCACAGATACGCAGTATTTT.

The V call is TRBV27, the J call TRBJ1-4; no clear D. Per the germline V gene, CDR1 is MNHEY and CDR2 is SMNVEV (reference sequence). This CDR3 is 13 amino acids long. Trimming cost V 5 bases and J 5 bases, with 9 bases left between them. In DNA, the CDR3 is TGTGCCAGCAGTCGTAGGCCGAATGAAAAACTGTTTTTT. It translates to CASSRRPNEKLFF.

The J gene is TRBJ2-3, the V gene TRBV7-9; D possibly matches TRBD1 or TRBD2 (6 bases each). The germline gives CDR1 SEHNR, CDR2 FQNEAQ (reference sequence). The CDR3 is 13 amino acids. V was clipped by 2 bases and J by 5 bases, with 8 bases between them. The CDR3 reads CASSLKGGDTQYF. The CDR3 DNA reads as TGTGCCAGCAGCTTAAAGGGGGGAGATACGCAGTATTTT.

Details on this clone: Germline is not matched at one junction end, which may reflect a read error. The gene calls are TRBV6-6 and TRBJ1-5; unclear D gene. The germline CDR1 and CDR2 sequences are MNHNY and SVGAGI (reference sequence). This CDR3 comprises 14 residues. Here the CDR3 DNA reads TGTGTCAGCAGAATGCAATATAGCAATCAGCCCCAGCATTTT. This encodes CVSRMQYSNQPQHF.

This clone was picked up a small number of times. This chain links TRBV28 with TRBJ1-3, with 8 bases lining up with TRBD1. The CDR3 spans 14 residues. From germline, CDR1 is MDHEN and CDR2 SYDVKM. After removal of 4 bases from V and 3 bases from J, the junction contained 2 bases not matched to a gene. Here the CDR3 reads CASSSTGDGNTIYF. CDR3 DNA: TGTGCCAGCAGTTCGACAGGGGATGGAAACACCATATATTTT.

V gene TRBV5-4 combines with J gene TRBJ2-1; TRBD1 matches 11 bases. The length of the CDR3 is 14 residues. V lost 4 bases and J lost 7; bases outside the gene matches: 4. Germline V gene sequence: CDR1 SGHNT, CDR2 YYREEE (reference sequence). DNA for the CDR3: TGTGCCAGCAGCCAGGGACAGGGGGGAAATGAGCAGTTCTTC. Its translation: CASSQGQGGNEQFF.

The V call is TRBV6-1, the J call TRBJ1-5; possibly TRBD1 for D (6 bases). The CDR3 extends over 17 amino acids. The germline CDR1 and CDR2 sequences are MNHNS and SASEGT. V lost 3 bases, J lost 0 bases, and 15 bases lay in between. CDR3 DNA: TGTGCCAGCAGTGACACCGGGACAACGTATAGCAATCAGCCCCAGCATTTT. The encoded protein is CASSDTGTTYSNQPQHF.

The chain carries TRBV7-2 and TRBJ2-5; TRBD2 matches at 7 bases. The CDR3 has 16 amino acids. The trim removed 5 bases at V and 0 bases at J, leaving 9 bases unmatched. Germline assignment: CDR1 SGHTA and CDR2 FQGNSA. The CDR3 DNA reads TGTGCCAGCAGCCATTCGTCGGGGGGATACCAAGAGACCCAGTACTTC. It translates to CASSHSSGGYQETQYF.

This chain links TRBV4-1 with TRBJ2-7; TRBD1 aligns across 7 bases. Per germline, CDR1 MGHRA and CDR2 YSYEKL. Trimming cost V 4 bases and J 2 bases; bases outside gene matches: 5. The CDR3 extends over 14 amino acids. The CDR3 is CASSRGTATYEQYF. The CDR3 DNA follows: TGCGCCAGCAGCCGTGGGACAGCTACCTACGAGCAGTACTTC.

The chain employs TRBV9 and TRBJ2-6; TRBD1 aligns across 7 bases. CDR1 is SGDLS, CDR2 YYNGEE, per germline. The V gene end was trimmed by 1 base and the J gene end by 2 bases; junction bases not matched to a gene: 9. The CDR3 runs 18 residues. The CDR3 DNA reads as TGTGCCAGCAGCGTAACCCCCCGGGACAGAACTGGGGCCAACGTCCTGACTTTC. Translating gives CASSVTPRDRTGANVLTF.

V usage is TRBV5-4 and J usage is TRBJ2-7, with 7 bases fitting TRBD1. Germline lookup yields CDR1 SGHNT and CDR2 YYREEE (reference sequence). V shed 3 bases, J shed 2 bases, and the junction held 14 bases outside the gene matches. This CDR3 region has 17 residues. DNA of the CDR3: TGTGCCAGCAGCTCTGGCGGTTGGGACAGAGTTCCCTACGAGCAGTACTTC. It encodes CASSSGGWDRVPYEQYF.